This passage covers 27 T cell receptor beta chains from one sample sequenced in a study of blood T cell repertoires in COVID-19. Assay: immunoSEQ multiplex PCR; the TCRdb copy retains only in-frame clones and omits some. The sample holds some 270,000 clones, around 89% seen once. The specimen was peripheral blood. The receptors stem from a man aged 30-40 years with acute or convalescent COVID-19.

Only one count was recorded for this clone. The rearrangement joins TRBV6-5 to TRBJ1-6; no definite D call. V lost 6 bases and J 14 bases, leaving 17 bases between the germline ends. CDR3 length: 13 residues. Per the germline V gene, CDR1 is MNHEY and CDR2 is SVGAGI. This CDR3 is CASSPREGLALHF. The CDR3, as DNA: TGTGCCAGCAGCCCGCGGGAGGGATTGGCCCTCCACTTT.

CDR3 sequence: CASSPFSEQYF. CDR3 bases: TGTGCCAGCAGTCCCTTTAGCGAGCAGTACTTC. The chain joins TRBV28 to TRBJ2-7; D ambiguous. Trimming took 5 bases from V and 6 from J, leaving 8 bases between them. Germline CDR1 and CDR2: MDHEN and SYDVKM. This CDR3 spans 11 amino acids.

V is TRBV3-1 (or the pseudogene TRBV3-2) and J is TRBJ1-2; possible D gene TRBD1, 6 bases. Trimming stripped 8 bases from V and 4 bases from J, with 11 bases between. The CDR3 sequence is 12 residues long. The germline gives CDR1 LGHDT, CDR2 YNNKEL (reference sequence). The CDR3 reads CASGGQSYGYTF. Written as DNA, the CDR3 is TGTGCCAGCGGCGGACAGAGCTATGGCTACACCTTC.

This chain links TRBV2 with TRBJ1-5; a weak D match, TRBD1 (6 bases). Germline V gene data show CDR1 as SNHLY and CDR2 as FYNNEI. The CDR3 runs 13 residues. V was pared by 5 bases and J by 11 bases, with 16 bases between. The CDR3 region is CASSFDRSRTQHF. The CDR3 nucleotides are TGTGCCAGCAGTTTCGACAGGTCACGGACCCAGCATTTT.

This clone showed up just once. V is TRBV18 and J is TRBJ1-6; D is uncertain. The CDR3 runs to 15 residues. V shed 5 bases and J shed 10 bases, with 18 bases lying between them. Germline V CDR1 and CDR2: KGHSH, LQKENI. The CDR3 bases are TGTGCCAGCTCATCCCGGCAGGATAGCGAATCACCCCTCCACTTT. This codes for CASSSRQDSESPLHF.

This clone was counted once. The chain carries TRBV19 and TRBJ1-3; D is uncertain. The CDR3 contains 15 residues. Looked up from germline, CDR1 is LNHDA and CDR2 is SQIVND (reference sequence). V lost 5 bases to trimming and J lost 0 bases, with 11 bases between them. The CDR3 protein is CASSLHYSSGNTIYF. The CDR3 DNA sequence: TGTGCCAGTAGTCTTCATTATAGCTCTGGAAACACCATATATTTT.

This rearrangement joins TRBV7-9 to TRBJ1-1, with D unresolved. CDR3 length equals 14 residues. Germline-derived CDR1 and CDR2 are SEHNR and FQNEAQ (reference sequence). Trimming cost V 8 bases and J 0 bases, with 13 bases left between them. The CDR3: CASPSTSMNTEAFF. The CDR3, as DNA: TGTGCCAGCCCTTCAACATCGATGAACACTGAAGCTTTCTTT.

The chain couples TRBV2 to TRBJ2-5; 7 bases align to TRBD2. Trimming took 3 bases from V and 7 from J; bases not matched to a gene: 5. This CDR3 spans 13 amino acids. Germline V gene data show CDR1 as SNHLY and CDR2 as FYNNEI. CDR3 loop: CASSDGRGVTQYF. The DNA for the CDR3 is TGTGCCAGCAGTGATGGGAGGGGAGTGACCCAGTACTTC.

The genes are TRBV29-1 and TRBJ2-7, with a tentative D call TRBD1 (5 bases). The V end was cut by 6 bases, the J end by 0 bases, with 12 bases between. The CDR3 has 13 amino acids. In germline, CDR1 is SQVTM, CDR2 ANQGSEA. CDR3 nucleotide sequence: TGCAGCGTGGAGACAGAGAGCTCCTACGAGCAGTACTTC. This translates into CSVETESSYEQYF.

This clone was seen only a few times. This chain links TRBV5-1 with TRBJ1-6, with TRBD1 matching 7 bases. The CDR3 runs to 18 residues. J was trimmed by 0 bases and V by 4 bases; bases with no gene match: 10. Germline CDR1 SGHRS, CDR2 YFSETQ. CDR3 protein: CASSAGTAESSYNSPLHF. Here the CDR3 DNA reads TGCGCCAGCAGCGCTGGGACAGCTGAGAGCTCCTATAATTCACCCCTCCACTTT.

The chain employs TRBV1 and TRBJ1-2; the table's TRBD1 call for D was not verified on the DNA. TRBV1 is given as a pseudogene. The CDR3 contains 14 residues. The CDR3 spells CTTPDPGHLDGYTF. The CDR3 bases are TGCACCACGCCCGACCCGGGACACTTGGATGGCTACACCTTC.

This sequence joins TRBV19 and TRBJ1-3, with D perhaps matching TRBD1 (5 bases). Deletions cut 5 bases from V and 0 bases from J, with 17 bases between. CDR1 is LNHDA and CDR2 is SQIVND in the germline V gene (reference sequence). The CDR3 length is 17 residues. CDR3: CASSSSSTGRSGNTIYF. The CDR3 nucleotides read TGTGCCAGTAGTTCCTCCTCCACAGGTCGCTCTGGAAACACCATATATTTT.

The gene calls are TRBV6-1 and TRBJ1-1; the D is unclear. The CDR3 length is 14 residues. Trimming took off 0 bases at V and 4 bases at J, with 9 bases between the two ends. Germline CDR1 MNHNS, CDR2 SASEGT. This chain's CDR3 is CASSEAHRTTEAFF. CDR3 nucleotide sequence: TGTGCCAGCAGTGAAGCCCACAGAACCACTGAAGCTTTCTTT.

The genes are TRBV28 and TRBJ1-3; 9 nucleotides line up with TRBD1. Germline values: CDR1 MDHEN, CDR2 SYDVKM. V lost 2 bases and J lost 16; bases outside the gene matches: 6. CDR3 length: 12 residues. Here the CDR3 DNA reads TGTGCCAGCAGTTTAGGACAGGGGCCCCACTATTTT. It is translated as CASSLGQGPHYF.

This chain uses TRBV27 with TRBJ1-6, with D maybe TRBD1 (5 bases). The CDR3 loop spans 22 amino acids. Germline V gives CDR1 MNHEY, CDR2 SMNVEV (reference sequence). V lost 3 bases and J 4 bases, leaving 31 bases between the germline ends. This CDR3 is CASSFPNYPADSKAGYNSPLHF. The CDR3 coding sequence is TGTGCCAGCAGTTTCCCAAACTACCCGGCCGATTCCAAAGCAGGGTATAATTCACCCCTCCACTTT.

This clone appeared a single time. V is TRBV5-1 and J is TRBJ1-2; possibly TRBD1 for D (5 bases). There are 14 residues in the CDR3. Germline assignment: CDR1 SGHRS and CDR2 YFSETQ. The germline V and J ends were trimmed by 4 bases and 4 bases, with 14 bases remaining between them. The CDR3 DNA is TGCGCCAGCAGCCCCGGGAGACAGTCCTATGGCTACACCTTC. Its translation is CASSPGRQSYGYTF.

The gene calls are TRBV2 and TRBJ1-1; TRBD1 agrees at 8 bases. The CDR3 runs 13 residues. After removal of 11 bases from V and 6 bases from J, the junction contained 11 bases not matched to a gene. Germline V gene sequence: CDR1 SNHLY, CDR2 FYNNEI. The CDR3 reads CALMTGVGPEAFF. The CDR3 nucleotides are TGTGCCCTGATGACAGGGGTTGGCCCTGAAGCTTTCTTT.

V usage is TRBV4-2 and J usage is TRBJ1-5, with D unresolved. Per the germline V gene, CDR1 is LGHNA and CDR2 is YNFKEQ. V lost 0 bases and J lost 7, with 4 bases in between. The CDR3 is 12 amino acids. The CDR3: CASSQDQQPQHF. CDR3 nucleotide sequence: TGTGCCAGCAGCCAAGACCAACAGCCCCAGCATTTT.

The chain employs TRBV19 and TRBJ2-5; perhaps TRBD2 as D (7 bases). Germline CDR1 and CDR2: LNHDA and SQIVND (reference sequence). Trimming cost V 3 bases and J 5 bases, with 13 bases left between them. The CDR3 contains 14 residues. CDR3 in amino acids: CASSIRWGGETQYF. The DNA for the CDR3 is TGTGCCAGTAGTATCCGATGGGGGGGCGAGACCCAGTACTTC. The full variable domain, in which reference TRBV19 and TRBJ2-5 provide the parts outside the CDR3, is DGGITQSPKYLFRKEGQNVTLSCEQNLNHDAMYWYRQDPGQGLRLIYYSQIVNDFQKGDIAEGYSVSREKKESFPLTVTSAQKNPTAFYLCASSIRWGGETQYFGPGTRLLVL.

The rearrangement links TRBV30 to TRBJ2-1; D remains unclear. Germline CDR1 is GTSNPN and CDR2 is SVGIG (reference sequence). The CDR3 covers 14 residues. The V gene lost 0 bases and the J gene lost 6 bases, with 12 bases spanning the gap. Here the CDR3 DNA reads TGTGCCTGGAGTGTCAGGTCCCCGCCCAATGAGCAGTTCTTC. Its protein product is CAWSVRSPPNEQFF.

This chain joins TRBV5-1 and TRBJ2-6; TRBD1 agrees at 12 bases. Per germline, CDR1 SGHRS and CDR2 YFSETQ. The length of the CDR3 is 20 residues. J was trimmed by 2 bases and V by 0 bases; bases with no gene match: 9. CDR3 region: CASSLVGQGALRAGANVLTF. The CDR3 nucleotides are TGCGCCAGCAGCTTGGTGGGACAGGGGGCGCTTCGTGCTGGGGCCAACGTCCTGACTTTC.

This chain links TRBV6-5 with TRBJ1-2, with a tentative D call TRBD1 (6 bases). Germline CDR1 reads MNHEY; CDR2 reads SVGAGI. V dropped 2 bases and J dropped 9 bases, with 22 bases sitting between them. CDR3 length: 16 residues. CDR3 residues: CASSYGRGGRGMSYTF. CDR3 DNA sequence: TGTGCCAGCAGTTACGGAAGGGGCGGCAGGGGAATGAGCTACACCTTC.

For the CDR3, the DNA is TGTGCCAGCAGTAGCGGGATTCTCCTTGGCTACACCTTC. Its translation is CASSSGILLGYTF. V and J are TRBV28 and TRBJ1-2, with D unclear. From germline, CDR1 is MDHEN and CDR2 SYDVKM. V gave up 5 bases and J gave up 7 bases, with 14 bases separating them. This CDR3 is 13 amino acids long.

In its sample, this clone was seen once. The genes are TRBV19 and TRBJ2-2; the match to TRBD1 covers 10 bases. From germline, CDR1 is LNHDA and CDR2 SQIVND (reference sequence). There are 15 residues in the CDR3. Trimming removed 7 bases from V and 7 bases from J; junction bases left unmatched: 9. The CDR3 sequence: CASTGSGTGVGELFF. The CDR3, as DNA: TGTGCCAGTACCGGATCCGGGACAGGGGTCGGGGAGCTGTTTTTT.

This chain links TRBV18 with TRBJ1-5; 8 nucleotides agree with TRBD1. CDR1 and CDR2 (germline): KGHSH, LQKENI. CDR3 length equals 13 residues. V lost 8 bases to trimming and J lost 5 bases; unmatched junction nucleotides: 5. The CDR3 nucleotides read TGTGCCAGCCGGGGACAGGAGTATCAGCCCCAGCATTTT. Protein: CASRGQEYQPQHF.

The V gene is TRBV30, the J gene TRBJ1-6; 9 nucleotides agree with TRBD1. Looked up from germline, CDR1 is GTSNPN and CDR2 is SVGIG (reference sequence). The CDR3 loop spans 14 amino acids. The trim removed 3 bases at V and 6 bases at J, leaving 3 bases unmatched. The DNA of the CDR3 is TGTGCCTGGAGGGGACAGGGCGCTAATTCACCCCTCCACTTT. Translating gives CAWRGQGANSPLHF.

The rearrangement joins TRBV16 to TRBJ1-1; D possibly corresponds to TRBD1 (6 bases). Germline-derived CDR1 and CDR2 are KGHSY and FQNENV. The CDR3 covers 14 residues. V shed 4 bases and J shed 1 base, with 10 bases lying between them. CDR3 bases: TGTGCCAGCAGCCTTCAACAGGGGAACACTGAAGCTTTCTTT. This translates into CASSLQQGNTEAFF. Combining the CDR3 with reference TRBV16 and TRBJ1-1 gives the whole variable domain GEEVAQTPKHLVRGEGQKAKLYCAPIKGHSYVFWYQQVLKNEFKFLISFQNENVFDETGMPKERFSAKCLPNSPCSLEIQATKLEDSAVYFCASSLQQGNTEAFFGQGTRLTVV.